This T cell receptor (beta chain) was identified in a study of blood T cell repertoires in COVID-19. As processed by the authors: Scientists estimated how many nucleated cells there were by amplifying reference gene primers. Clones were sequenced by immunoSEQ multiplex PCR, and TCRdb holds only the in-frame ones, with some missing. V, J and clone size derive from that table, while D and trimming were established from the DNA sequence. The sample has 200,000 or so clones, approximately 91% seen once. Sequencing was done on a sample of peripheral blood. This TCR derives from a woman aged 55-69 years with acute or convalescent COVID-19.

The CDR3 sequence is CATSDPGANTGELFF. The CDR3 nucleotides are TGTGCCACCAGTGATCCCGGGGCGAACACCGGGGAGCTGTTTTTT. The chain uses TRBV24-1 and TRBJ2-2; D perhaps matches TRBD2 (5 bases). Looked up from germline, CDR1 is KGHDR and CDR2 is SFDVKD. V gave up 3 bases and J gave up 0 bases, with 7 bases separating them. The CDR3 runs to 15 residues.